The source of this T cell receptor (beta chain) is a study of CD8+ T cells in alopecia areata. Study-level information: Grafting placed skin from approximately 6-12-month-old C3H/HeJ donors with spontaneous alopecia onto approximately 7-11-week-old female C3H/HeJ mice.

Regarding the study as a whole: Patients shared TCRs less clearly than mice did, possibly for HLA-related reasons. Clonality was higher in lesional than normal scalp, especially in alopecia totalis/universalis. Resident alphabeta T-cell populations of normal skin are likewise subject to sequencing in scalp samples.

This clone was recorded a few times. Its antigen is unknown. Mouse gene names apply. Read sequence stops 4 residues before the CDR3 end, and the germline J gene provides the missing end. A panel of CD4, CD8alpha, NKG2D, NKG2ACE and other markers served to sort pooled cutaneous lymph node cells. The CDR3 consists of 17 residues. Trimming removed 0 bases from V and 0 bases from J; junction bases left unmatched: 7. Germline V gene lookup returns CDR1 GKSSPN and CDR2 SITVG. Isolated RNA was reverse transcribed into cDNA used as the sequencing template. TCRdb's table, derived via immunoSEQ multiplex PCR, lists solely in-frame clones and lacks some. In total the sample includes 290,000 or so clones, none of them seen once.

This sequence originates from a C3H/HeJ mouse with alopecia areata. The mice in this strain carry MHC haplotype H2-k. Source material: CD4+ T cells sorted from a lymph node. J is TRBJ2-5 and V is TRBV31; TRBD2 agrees at 9 bases. The part of the CDR3 DNA that was read is TGTGCCTGGAGTCTAAGGGGCTGGGGGGGGAACCAAGAC. Its protein is CAWSLRGWGGNQD. In full, the CDR3 reads CAWSLRGWGGNQDTQYF.